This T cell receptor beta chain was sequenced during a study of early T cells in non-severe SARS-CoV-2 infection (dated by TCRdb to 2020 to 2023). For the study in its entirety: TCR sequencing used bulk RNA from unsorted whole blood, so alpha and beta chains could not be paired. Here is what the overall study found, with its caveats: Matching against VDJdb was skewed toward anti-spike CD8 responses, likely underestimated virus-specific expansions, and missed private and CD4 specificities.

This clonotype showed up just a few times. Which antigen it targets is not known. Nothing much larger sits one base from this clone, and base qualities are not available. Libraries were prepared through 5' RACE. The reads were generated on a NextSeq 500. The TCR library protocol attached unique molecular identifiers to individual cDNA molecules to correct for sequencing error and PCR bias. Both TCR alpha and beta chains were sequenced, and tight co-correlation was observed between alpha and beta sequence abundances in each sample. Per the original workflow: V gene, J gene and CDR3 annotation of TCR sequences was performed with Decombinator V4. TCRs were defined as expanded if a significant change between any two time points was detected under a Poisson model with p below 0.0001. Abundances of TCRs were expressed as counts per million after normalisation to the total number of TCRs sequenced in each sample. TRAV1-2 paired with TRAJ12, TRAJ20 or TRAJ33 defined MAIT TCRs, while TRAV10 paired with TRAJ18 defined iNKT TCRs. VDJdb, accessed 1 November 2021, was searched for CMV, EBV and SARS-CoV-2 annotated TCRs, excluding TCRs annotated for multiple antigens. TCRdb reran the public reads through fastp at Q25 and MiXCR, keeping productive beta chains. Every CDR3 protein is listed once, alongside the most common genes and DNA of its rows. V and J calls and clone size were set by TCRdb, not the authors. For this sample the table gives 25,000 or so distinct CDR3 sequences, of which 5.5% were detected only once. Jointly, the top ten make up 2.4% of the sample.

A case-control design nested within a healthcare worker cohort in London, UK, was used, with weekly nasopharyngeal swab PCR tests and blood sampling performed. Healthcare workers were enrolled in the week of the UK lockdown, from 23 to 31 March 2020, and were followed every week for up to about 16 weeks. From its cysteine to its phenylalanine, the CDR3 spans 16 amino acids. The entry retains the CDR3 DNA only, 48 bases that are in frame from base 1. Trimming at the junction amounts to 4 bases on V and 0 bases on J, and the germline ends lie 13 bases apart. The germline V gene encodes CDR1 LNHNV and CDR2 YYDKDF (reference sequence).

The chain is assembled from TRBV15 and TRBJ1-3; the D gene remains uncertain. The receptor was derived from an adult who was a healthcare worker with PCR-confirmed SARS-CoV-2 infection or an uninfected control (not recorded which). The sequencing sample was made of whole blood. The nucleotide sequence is TGTGCCACCAGCAACTACCTGCAGGTCTCTGGAAACACCATATATTTT. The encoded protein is CATSNYLQVSGNTIYF.